This TCR beta chain originates from a study of T-cell reconstitution after alpha-beta-depleted transplantation in children. Notes on this clonotype: No antigen is known for it.

Construction of the TCRbeta library involved unique molecular identifiers. TCRdb independently ran MiXCR on the PCR reads; one entry per CDR3 protein. The table has under 750,000 distinct CDR3 sequences, approximately 22% seen once. V was shortened by 3 bases and J by 2 bases, with 10 bases between the two germline ends. The CDR3 runs to 14 residues. Germline loops: CDR1 DFQATT, CDR2 SNEGSKA (reference sequence). Study results and limitations: The high TCRbeta diversity at day 60 in some patients came from surviving recipient T cells and thymic progenitors. At one year after transplant, newly produced T cells mostly accounted for T-cell counts and diversity.

This TCR came from a boy in the first two years of life who had a stem cell transplant for acute myeloid leukemia, so the T cells may come from the graft donor. Sequencing used PBMCs, mostly from graft donor cells, obtained 360 days after TCRalphabeta/CD19-depleted stem cell transplant. The genes are TRBV20-1 and TRBJ2-2, with D possibly being TRBD2 (6 bases). CDR3 DNA sequence: TGCAGTGCTAGTGGGACTGGAAACACCGGGGAGCTGTTTTTT. This translates into CSASGTGNTGELFF.